Below, 8 T cell receptor beta chains from the same sample are listed, as sequenced in a study of cytomegalovirus exposure and HLA in healthy donors. The study ran its PCR with 60 Vbeta and 13 Jbeta primers. The method was immunoSEQ multiplex PCR; TCRdb's version includes in-frame clones alone and lacks a portion of them. The sample lists some 130,000 clones; 80% were seen once. The sequencing input was PBMCs. The source of these receptors is a man between 25 and 39 years old in good health.

V is TRBV4-3 and J is TRBJ1-4; maybe TRBD1 (6 bases). The CDR3 is 14 amino acids. Trimming cost V 4 bases and J 3 bases, with 9 bases left between them. Germline V CDR1 and CDR2: LGHNA, YSLEER. The CDR3 DNA follows: TGCGCCAGCAGCCCGCGGACAGCTAATGAAAAACTGTTTTTT. Translating gives CASSPRTANEKLFF.

Turning to this clone: Other DNA sequences in this sample translate to the same CDR3. V gene TRBV5-4 combines with J gene TRBJ2-7; 7 bases fit TRBD2. Looked up from germline, CDR1 is SGHNT and CDR2 is YYREEE (reference sequence). Unmatched junction bases numbered 13, after V lost 4 bases and J lost 0 bases. CDR3 length: 17 amino acids. DNA of the CDR3: TGTGCCAGCAGCATTCACACTAGCGTACTAAGCTCCTACGAGCAGTACTTC. Translation: CASSIHTSVLSSYEQYF.

The genes are TRBV2 and TRBJ1-4; tentatively, D is TRBD1 (5 bases). The CDR3 runs 15 residues. With 6 bases removed from V and 7 bases from J, the gap between germline ends came to 18 bases. Germline V gene data show CDR1 as SNHLY and CDR2 as FYNNEI. The CDR3 here is CASSPAGTGGEKLFF. The CDR3 nucleotides are TGTGCCAGCAGCCCCGCGGGGACGGGCGGTGAAAAACTGTTTTTT. The whole variable domain, filled in from reference TRBV2 and TRBJ1-4, reads EPEVTQTPSHQVTQMGQEVILRCVPISNHLYFYWYRQILGQKVEFLVSFYNNEISEKSEIFDDQFSVERPDGSNFTLKIRSTKLEDSAMYFCASSPAGTGGEKLFFGSGTQLSVL.

The rearrangement uses TRBV15 and TRBJ2-1; tentatively, D is TRBD2 (6 bases). CDR3 length: 19 residues. Germline V gene data show CDR1 as LNHNV and CDR2 as YYDKDF (reference sequence). V lost 6 bases to trimming and J lost 0 bases, with 24 bases between them. The CDR3 DNA follows: TGTGCCACCAGACCCGGGACTGCCAGAAAACTGAGCTCCTACAATGAGCAGTTCTTC. Translation: CATRPGTARKLSSYNEQFF.

The chain has TRBV5-4 and TRBJ2-7; D perhaps matches TRBD2 (6 bases). V was shortened by 1 base and J by 2 bases, with 10 bases between the two germline ends. The CDR3 runs to 14 residues. The V gene's germline CDR1 is SGHNT and CDR2 YYREEE (reference sequence). CDR3 sequence reads: CASSLIPGAYEQYF. CDR3 sequence (DNA): TGTGCCAGCAGCTTGATCCCGGGGGCCTACGAGCAGTACTTC.

The chain is built from TRBV11-2 and TRBJ2-7, with D possibly matching TRBD2 (6 bases). Trimming cost V 7 bases and J 0 bases, with 13 bases left between them. From germline, CDR1 is SGHAT and CDR2 FQNNGV. The CDR3 sequence is 14 residues long. The CDR3 reads CASTLATFSYEQYF. The CDR3 nucleotides are TGTGCCAGCACCCTAGCGACTTTCTCCTACGAGCAGTACTTC.

This chain joins TRBV6-5 and TRBJ1-2; 10 bases agree with TRBD1. This CDR3 region has 15 residues. With V trimmed by 4 bases and J by 4 bases, 6 bases remained unmatched. The germline V gene has CDR1 MNHEY and CDR2 SVGAGI. CDR3 DNA: TGTGCCAGCAGTTCTCCGGGACAGGGGAGCTATGGCTACACCTTC. Amino acids: CASSSPGQGSYGYTF.

The chain carries TRBV14 and TRBJ2-7; 11 bases map to TRBD2. The CDR3 loop spans 18 amino acids. Germline assignment: CDR1 SGHDN and CDR2 FVKESK. The ends lost 2 bases at V and 3 bases at J; junction bases unmatched: 12. CDR3 loop: CASSQSTAGLAGYYEQYF. Here the CDR3 DNA reads TGTGCCAGCAGCCAATCCACCGCTGGACTAGCGGGTTACTACGAGCAGTACTTC.